This TCR beta chain was recorded in a study of shared clonotypes between healthy human individuals. Germline loops: CDR1 LNHDA, CDR2 SQIVND (reference sequence). Trimming stripped 2 bases from V and 4 bases from J, with 12 bases between. There are 15 residues in the CDR3. In this sample, this clone turned up once. Antigen specificity is unknown. Over several immunoSEQ plates, each subset's genomic DNA was distributed in even portions. Generated by immunoSEQ multiplex PCR, the TCRdb table keeps only in-frame clones and is missing some. The profile covers 600,000 to 750,000 clones, with 90% appearing a single time and 34% taken by the ten largest. Findings and limits, study-wide: Represented diversity, genetic and exposure-history alike, was limited by few donors.

The sequencing input was memory CD8+ T cells from PBMCs. Subset noted: CD45RO+ cells pooled with CCR7-negative TemRA cells. This chain joins TRBV19 and TRBJ2-1, with D maybe TRBD2 (5 bases). The receptor was derived from a young man in good health. Some clones in this sample may be carry-over from other donors' samples. CDR3 amino acids: CASSIMAGRYNEQFF. The CDR3 DNA reads TGTGCCAGTAGTATAATGGCGGGCCGTTACAATGAGCAGTTCTTC.